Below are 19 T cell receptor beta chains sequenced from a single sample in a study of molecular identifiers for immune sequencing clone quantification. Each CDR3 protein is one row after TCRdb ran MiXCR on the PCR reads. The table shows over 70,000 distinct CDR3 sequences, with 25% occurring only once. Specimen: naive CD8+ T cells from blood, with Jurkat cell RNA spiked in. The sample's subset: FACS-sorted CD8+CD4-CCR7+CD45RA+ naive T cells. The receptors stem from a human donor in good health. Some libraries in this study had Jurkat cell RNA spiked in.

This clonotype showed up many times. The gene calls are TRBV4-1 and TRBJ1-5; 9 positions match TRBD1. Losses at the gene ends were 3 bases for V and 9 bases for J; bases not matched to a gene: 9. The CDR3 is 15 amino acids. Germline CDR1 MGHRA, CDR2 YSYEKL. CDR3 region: CASSHQTGGRWPQHF. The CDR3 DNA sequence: TGCGCCAGCAGCCATCAGACAGGGGGGAGATGGCCCCAGCATTTT.

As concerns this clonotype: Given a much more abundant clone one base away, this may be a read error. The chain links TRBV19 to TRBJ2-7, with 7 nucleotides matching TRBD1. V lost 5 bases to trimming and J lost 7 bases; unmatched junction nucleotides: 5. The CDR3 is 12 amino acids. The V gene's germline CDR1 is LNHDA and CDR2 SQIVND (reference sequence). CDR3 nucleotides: TGTGCCAGTAGTTGGACAGGTGGAGAGCAGTACTTC. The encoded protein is CASSWTGGEQYF.

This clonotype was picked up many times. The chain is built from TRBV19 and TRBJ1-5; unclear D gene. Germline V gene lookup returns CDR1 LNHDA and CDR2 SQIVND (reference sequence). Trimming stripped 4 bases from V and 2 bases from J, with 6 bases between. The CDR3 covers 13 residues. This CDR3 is CASSTGGNQPQHF. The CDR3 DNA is TGTGCCAGTAGTACCGGGGGCAATCAGCCCCAGCATTTT.

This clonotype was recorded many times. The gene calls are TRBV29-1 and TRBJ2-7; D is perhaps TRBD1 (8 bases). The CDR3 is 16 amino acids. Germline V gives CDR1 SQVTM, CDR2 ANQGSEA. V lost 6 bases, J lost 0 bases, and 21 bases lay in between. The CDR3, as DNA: TGCAGCGTCCGCGGGGGAACAGGGGGTTCCTCCTACGAGCAGTACTTC. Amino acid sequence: CSVRGGTGGSSYEQYF.

In DNA, the CDR3 is TGTGCCAGCAGTGGAAGAGACTACAGGGCGGAATTGTACGAGCAGTACTTC. The encoded protein is CASSGRDYRAELYEQYF. This chain uses TRBV27 with TRBJ2-7; D is possibly TRBD1 (6 bases). V was cut by 5 bases and J by 4 bases, with 24 bases left in between. There are 17 residues in the CDR3. Germline V gene lookup returns CDR1 MNHEY and CDR2 SMNVEV (reference sequence).

The DNA for the CDR3 is TGTGCCAGCACCCCGAAAGGGCGGGAGTATGAGCAGTTCTTC. Protein: CASTPKGREYEQFF. This chain connects TRBV14 to TRBJ2-1; 7 nucleotides line up with TRBD2. Unmatched junction bases numbered 11, after V lost 7 bases and J lost 8 bases. Per germline, CDR1 SGHDN and CDR2 FVKESK. This CDR3 has 14 residues.

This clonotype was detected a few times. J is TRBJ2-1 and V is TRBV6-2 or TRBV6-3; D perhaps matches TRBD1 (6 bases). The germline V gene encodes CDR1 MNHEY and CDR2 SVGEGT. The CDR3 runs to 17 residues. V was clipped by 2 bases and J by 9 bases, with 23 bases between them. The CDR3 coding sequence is TGTGCCAGCAGTTACCTCGTTTTTTCAGGGGATGGAGGTGAGCAGTTCTTC. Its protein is CASSYLVFSGDGGEQFF.

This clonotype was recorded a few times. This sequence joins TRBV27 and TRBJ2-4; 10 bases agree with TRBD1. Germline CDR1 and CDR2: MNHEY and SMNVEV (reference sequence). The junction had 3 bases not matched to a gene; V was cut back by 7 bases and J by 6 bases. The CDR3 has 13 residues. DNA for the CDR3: TGTGCCAGCATGACAGGGGGCTTAAACATTCAGTACTTC. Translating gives CASMTGGLNIQYF.

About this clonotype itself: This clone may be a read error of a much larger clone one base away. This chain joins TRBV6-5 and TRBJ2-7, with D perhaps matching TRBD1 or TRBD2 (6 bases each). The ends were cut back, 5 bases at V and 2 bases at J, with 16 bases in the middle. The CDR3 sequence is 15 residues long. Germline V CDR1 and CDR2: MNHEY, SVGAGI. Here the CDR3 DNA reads TGTGCCAGCAGTCCGGGGGCTAGCGAAACCTACGAGCAGTACTTC. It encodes CASSPGASETYEQYF.

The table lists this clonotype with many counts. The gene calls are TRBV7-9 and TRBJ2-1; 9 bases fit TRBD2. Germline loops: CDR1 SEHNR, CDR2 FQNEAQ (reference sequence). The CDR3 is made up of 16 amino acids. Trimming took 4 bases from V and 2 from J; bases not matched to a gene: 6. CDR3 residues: CASSSSSGVTYNEQFF. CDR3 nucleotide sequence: TGTGCCAGCAGCTCCTCTAGCGGGGTCACCTACAATGAGCAGTTCTTC.

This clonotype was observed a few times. The CDR3, as DNA: TGTGCCAGCAGCCTCAACCAACACGAGCAGTACTTC. Translating gives CASSLNQHEQYF. The rearrangement links TRBV7-9 to TRBJ2-7; D call uncertain. The CDR3 covers 12 residues. V lost 5 bases and J 5 bases, leaving 10 bases between the germline ends. The germline V gene encodes CDR1 SEHNR and CDR2 FQNEAQ (reference sequence).

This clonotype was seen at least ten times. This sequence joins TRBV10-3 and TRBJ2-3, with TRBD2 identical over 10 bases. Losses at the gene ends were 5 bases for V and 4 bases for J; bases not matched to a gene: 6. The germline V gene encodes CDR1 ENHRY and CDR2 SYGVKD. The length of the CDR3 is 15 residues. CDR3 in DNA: TGTGCCATCAGTCCTAGACTAGCGGGCGCAGATACGCAGTATTTT. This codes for CAISPRLAGADTQYF.

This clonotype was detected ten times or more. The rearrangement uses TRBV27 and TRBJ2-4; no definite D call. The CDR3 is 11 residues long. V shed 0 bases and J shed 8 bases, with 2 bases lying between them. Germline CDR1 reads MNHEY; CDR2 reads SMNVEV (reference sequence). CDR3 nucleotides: TGTGCCAGCAGTTTATCGGACATTCAGTACTTC. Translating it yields CASSLSDIQYF.

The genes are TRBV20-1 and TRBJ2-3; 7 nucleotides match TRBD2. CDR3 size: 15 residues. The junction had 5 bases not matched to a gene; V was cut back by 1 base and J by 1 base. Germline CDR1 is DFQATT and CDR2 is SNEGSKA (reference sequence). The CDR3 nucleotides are TGCAGTGCTAGAGTCCCCAGCGGGGGCACAGATACGCAGTATTTT. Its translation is CSARVPSGGTDTQYF.

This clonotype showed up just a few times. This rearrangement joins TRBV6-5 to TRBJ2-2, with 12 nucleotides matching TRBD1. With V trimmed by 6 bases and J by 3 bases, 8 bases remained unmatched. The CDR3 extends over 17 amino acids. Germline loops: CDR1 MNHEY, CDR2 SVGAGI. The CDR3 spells CASSPRDRGLDTGELFF. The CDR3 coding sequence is TGTGCCAGCAGCCCCCGGGACAGGGGGCTAGACACCGGGGAGCTGTTTTTT.

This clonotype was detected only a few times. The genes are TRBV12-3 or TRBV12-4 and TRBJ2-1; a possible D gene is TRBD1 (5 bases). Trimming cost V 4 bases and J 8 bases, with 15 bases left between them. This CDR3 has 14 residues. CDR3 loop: CASSSQDGSDEQFF. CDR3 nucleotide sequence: TGTGCCAGCAGTTCACAGGATGGGTCCGATGAGCAGTTCTTC.

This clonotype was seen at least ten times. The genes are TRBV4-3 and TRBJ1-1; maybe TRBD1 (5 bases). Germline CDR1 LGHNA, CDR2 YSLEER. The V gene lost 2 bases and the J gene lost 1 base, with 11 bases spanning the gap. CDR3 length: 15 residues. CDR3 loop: CASSQYSTENTEAFF. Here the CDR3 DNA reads TGCGCCAGCAGCCAATATTCGACAGAGAACACTGAAGCTTTCTTT.

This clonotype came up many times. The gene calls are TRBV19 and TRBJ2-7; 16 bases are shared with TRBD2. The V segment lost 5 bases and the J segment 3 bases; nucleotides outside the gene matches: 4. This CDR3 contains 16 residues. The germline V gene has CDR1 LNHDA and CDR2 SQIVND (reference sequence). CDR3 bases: TGTGCCAGTAGTCCGGGACTAGCGGGAGGGTTCTACGAGCAGTACTTC. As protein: CASSPGLAGGFYEQYF. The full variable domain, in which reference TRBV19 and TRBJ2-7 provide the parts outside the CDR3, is DGGITQSPKYLFRKEGQNVTLSCEQNLNHDAMYWYRQDPGQGLRLIYYSQIVNDFQKGDIAEGYSVSREKKESFPLTVTSAQKNPTAFYLCASSPGLAGGFYEQYFGPGTRLTVT.

Here the CDR3 reads CASSRGTGDVQYF. The CDR3 DNA follows: TGTGCCAGCAGCCGGGGGACGGGGGACGTGCAGTACTTC. The J gene is TRBJ2-7, the V gene TRBV7-6; tentative D call: TRBD2 (6 bases). V was clipped by 5 bases and J by 9 bases, with 17 bases between them. Germline V lookup: CDR1 SGHVS, CDR2 FNYEAQ. The CDR3 covers 13 residues.